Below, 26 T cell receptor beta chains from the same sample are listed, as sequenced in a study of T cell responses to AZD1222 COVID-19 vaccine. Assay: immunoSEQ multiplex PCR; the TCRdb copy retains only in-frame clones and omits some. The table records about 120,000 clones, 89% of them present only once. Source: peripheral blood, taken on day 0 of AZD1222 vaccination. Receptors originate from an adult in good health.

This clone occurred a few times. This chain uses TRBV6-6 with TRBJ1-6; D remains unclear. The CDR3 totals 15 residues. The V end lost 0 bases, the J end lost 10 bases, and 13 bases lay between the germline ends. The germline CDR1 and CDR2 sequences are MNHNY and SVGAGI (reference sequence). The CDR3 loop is CASSYSVGIRSPLHF. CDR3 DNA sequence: TGTGCCAGCAGTTACTCGGTAGGGATAAGGTCACCCCTCCACTTT.

CDR3 region: CASSSTRTGGEKLFF. CDR3 nucleotide sequence: TGTGCCAGCAGCTCGACCCGGACAGGGGGTGAAAAACTGTTTTTT. V gene TRBV11-2 combines with J gene TRBJ1-4; 10 bases agree with TRBD1. Unmatched junction bases numbered 6, after V lost 4 bases and J lost 7 bases. The CDR3 sequence is 15 residues long. The germline CDR1 and CDR2 sequences are SGHAT and FQNNGV.

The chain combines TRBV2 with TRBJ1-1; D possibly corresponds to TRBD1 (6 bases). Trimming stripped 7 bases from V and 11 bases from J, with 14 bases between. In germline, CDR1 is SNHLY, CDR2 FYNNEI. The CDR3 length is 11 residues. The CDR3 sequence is CASNYRDGAFF. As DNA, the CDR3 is TGTGCCAGCAACTACAGGGACGGGGCTTTCTTT.

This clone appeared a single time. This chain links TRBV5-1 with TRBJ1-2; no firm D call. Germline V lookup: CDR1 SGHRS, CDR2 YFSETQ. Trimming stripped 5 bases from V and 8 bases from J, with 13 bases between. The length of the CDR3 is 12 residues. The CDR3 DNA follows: TGCGCCAGCAGGAATGGGGAAAACGGCTACACCTTC. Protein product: CASRNGENGYTF.

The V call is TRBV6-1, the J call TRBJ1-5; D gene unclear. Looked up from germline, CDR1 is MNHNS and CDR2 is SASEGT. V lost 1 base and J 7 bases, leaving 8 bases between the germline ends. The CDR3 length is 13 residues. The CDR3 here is CASSEGYRQPQHF. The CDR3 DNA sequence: TGTGCCAGCAGTGAAGGTTATCGGCAGCCCCAGCATTTT.

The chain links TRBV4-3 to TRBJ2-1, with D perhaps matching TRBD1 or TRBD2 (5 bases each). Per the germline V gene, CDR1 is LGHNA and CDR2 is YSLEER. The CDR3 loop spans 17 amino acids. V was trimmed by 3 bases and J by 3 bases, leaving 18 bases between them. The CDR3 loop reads CASSQHPRDGIYNEQFF. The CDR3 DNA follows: TGCGCCAGCAGCCAGCACCCCCGGGACGGTATCTACAATGAGCAGTTCTTC.

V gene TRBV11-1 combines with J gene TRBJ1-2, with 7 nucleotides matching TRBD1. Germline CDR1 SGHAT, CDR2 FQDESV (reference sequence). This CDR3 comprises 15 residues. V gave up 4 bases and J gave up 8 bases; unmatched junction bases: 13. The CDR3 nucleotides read TGTGCCAGCAGCTATCCCGGGACAGAGGAAGGGGGCTACACCTTC. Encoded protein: CASSYPGTEEGGYTF.

The CDR3 region is CASSLRTENSPLHF. As DNA, the CDR3 is TGTGCCAGCAGCCTCAGGACCGAGAATTCACCCCTCCACTTT. J is TRBJ1-6 and V is TRBV6-5, with D hard to call. In germline, CDR1 is MNHEY, CDR2 SVGAGI. Trimming removed 6 bases at V and 7 bases at J, with 13 bases between. The CDR3 is 14 amino acids.

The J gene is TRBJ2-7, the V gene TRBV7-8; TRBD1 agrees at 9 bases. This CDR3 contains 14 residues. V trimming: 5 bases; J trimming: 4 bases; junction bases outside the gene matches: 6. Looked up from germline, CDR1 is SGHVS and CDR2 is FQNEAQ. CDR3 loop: CASSGGTGTYEQYF. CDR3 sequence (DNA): TGTGCCAGCAGCGGCGGGACAGGGACTTACGAGCAGTACTTC.

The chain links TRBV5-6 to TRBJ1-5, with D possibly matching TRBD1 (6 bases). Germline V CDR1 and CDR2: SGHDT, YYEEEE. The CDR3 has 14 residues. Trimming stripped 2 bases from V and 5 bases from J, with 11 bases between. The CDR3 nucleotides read TGTGCCAGCAGCTTTCAACAGGGTCATCAGCCCCAGCATTTT. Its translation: CASSFQQGHQPQHF.

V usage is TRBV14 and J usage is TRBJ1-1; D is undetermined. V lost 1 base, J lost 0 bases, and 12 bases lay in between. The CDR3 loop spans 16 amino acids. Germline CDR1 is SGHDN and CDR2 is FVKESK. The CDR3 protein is CASSQGEDFMNTEAFF. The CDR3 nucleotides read TGTGCCAGCAGCCAAGGCGAAGACTTTATGAACACTGAAGCTTTCTTT.

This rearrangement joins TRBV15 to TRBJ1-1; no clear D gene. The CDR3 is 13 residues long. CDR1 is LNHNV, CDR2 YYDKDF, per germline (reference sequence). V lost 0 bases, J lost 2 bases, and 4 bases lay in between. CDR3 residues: CATSRDYNTEAFF. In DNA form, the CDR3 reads TGTGCCACCAGCAGAGACTATAACACTGAAGCTTTCTTT.

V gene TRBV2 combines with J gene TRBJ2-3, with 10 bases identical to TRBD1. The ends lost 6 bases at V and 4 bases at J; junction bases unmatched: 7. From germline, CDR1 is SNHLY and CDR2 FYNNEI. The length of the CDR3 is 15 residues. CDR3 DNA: TGTGCCAGCAGAACCGGACAGGGGGTATCAGATACGCAGTATTTT. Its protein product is CASRTGQGVSDTQYF.

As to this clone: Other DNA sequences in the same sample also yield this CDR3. The CDR3 spells CASRVNTEAFF. The CDR3 DNA reads TGTGCCAGCAGAGTGAACACTGAAGCTTTCTTT. The chain employs TRBV6-5 and TRBJ1-1; the D is unclear. The CDR3 length is 11 residues. Germline V gene lookup returns CDR1 MNHEY and CDR2 SVGAGI. The V end was cut by 6 bases, the J end by 0 bases, with 2 bases between.

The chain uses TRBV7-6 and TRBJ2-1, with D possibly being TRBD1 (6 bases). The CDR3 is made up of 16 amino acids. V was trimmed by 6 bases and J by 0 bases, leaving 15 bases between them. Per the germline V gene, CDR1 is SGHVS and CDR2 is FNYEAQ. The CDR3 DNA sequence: TGTGCCAGCAGTATTAACACAGGGAGCTCCTACAATGAGCAGTTCTTC. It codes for CASSINTGSSYNEQFF.

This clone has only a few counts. CDR3 coding DNA: TGTGCCAGCAGTGTTCCCGGGACAGGGGTAATTAGGGATGGCTACACCTTC. Encoded protein: CASSVPGTGVIRDGYTF. The genes are TRBV2 and TRBJ1-2; 10 nucleotides match TRBD1. The junction had 14 bases not matched to a gene; V was cut back by 4 bases and J by 6 bases. Germline loops: CDR1 SNHLY, CDR2 FYNNEI. The CDR3 is made up of 17 amino acids. The full variable domain, completed using reference TRBV2 and TRBJ1-2, is EPEVTQTPSHQVTQMGQEVILRCVPISNHLYFYWYRQILGQKVEFLVSFYNNEISEKSEIFDDQFSVERPDGSNFTLKIRSTKLEDSAMYFCASSVPGTGVIRDGYTFGSGTRLTVV.

CDR3 bases: TGTGCCAGCAGTTTAATTCAGGCCGGGGAGCTGTTTTTT. Encoded protein: CASSLIQAGELFF. The V gene is TRBV12-3 or TRBV12-4, the J gene TRBJ2-2; no clear D gene. V was cut by 2 bases and J by 6 bases, with 7 bases left in between. The CDR3 length is 13 residues.

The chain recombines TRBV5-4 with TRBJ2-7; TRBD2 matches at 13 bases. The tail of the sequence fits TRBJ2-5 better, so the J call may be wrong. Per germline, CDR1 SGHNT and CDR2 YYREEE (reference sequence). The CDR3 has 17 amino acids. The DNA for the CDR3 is TGTGCCAGCAGCTTGGCCTCGGGGACTAGCGGGGTGGAGACCCAGTACTTC. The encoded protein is CASSLASGTSGVETQYF.

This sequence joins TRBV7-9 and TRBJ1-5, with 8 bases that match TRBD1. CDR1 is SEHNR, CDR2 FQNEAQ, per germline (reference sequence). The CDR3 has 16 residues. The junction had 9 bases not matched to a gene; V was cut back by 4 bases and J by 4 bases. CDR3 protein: CASSSTMDRANQPQHF. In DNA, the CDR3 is TGTGCCAGCAGCTCTACCATGGACAGGGCTAATCAGCCCCAGCATTTT.

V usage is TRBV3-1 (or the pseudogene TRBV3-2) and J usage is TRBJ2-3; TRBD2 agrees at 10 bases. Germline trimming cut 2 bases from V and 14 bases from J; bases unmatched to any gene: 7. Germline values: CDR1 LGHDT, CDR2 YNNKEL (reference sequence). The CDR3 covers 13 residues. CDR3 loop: CASSQLIAGGGYF. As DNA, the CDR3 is TGTGCCAGCAGCCAACTCATAGCGGGGGGCGGGTATTTT.

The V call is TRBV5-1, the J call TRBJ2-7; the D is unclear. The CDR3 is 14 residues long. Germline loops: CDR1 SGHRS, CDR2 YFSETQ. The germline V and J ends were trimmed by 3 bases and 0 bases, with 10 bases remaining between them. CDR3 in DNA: TGCGCCAGCAGCTCGACGGTCAGCTCCTACGAGCAGTACTTC. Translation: CASSSTVSSYEQYF. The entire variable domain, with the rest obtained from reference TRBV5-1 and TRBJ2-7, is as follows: KAGVTQTPRYLIKTRGQQVTLSCSPISGHRSVSWYQQTPGQGLQFLFEYFSETQRNKGNFPGRFSGRQFSNSRSEMNVSTLELGDSALYLCASSSTVSSYEQYFGPGTRLTVT.

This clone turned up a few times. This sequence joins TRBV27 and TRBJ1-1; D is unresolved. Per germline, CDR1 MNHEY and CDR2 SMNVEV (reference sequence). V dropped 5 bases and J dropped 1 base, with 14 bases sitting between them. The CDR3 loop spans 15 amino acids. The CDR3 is CASSPARVPNTEAFF. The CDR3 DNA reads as TGTGCCAGCAGTCCCGCTCGGGTTCCGAACACTGAAGCTTTCTTT.

The CDR3 DNA follows: TGTGCCAGCGGGGGACAGGCCAATCAGCCCCAGCATTTT. It codes for CASGGQANQPQHF. V gene TRBV2 combines with J gene TRBJ1-5, with 8 bases that match TRBD1. This CDR3 spans 13 amino acids. The junction had 3 bases not matched to a gene; V was cut back by 8 bases and J by 3 bases. Looked up from germline, CDR1 is SNHLY and CDR2 is FYNNEI.

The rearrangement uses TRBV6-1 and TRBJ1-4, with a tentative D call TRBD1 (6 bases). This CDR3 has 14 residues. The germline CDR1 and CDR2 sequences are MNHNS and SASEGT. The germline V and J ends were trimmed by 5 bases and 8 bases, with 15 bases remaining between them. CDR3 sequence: CASSLTGRSEKLFF. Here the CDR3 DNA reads TGTGCCAGCAGTTTGACAGGTCGCTCGGAAAAACTGTTTTTT.

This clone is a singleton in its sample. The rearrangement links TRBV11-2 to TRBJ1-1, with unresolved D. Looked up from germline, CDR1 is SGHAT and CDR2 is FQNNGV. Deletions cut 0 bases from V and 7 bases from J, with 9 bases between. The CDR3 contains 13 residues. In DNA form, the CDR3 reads TGTGCCAGCAGCTTAGATCTTTTCAGTGAAGCTTTCTTT. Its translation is CASSLDLFSEAFF.

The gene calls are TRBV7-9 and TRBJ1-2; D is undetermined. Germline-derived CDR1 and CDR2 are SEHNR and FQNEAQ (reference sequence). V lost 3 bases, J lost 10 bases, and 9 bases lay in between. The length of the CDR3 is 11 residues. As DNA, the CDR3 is TGTGCCAGCAGCTTCGAATCCACCTACACCTTC. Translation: CASSFESTYTF.